This T cell receptor (beta chain) was recorded in a study of T cell changes during pregnancy in multiple sclerosis. Trimming removed 4 bases at V and 5 bases at J, with 18 bases between. The CDR3 is made up of 16 amino acids. CDR1 is MNHEY, CDR2 SMNVEV, per germline (reference sequence). The protocol was immunoSEQ multiplex PCR, while the TCRdb copy is restricted to in-frame clones and leaves out a portion. This sample has tens of thousands of clones; approximately 94% occur once, and the top ten carry roughly 0.45%. On this clone: The sample contains more than one DNA sequence encoding this CDR3.

This specimen was CD4+ T cells from peripheral blood mononuclear cells, taken in the second trimester of pregnancy. V usage is TRBV27 and J usage is TRBJ2-1; D is perhaps TRBD2 (5 bases). The origin of this receptor is a female donor with multiple sclerosis, enrolled in a pregnancy study. CDR3 amino acids: CASSSPLRARHNEQFF. CDR3 DNA sequence: TGTGCCAGCAGTTCCCCCTTGCGGGCGCGACACAATGAGCAGTTCTTC.